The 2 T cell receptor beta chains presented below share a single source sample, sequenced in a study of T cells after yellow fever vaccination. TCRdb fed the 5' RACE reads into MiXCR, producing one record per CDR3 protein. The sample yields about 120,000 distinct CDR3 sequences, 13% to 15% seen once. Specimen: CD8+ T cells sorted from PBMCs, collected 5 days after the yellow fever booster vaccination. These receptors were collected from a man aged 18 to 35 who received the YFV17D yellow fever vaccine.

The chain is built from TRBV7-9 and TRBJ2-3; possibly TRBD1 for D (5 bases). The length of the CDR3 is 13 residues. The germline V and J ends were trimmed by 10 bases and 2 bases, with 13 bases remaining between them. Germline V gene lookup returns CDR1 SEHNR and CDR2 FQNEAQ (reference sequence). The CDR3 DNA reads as TGTGCCACCCAGGCAGGGCCCACAGATACGCAGTATTTT. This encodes CATQAGPTDTQYF. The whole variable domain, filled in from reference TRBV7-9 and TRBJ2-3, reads DTGVSQNPRHKITKRGQNVTFRCDPISEHNRLYWYRQTLGQGPEFLTYFQNEAQLEKSRLLSDRFSAERPKGSFSTLEIQRTEQGDSAMYLCATQAGPTDTQYFGPGTRLTVL.

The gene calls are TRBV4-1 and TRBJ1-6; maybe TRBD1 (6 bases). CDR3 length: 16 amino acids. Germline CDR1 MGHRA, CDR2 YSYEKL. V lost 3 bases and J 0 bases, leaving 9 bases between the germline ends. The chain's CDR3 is CASSHQGGSYNSPLHF. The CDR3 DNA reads TGCGCCAGCAGCCACCAAGGGGGCTCCTATAATTCACCCCTCCACTTT.